This T cell receptor (beta chain) is from a study of T cell repertoires in cytomegalovirus infection. On the study more broadly: Recently identified HLA-C-restricted and well-studied HLA-B-restricted CMV epitopes were used. Through public TCR beta signatures, both CMV infection and matching HLA type were indicated.

This clonotype showed up many times. The antigen is not known. Germline loops: CDR1 SEHNR, CDR2 FQNEAQ (reference sequence). CDR3 length equals 18 residues. V shed 5 bases and J 4 bases; nucleotides not matched to a gene: 14. TCRdb reanalysed the reads using MiXCR and keeps one entry per CDR3 protein. This table holds 650,000 to 900,000 distinct CDR3 sequences, about 28% found once. Study-wide results and limits: Across the ex vivo response, the dominant clonotypes were HLA-C-restricted CMV-specific TCR beta clonotypes. Summed frequency of public TCR beta families distinguished CMV carriers with the relevant HLA.

The chain is built from TRBV7-9 and TRBJ1-6; 7 bases are shared with TRBD1. This receptor was obtained from a human donor in good health (CMV status not recorded). Some clones in this sample may be carry-over from other donors' samples. The sample was cultured CD8+ T cells from PBMCs, taken from culture after CMV antigen stimulation. The CDR3 is CASSPYSGTEFYNSPLHF. In nucleotides, the CDR3 is TGTGCCAGCAGCCCCTATTCCGGGACAGAGTTTTATAATTCACCCCTCCACTTT.